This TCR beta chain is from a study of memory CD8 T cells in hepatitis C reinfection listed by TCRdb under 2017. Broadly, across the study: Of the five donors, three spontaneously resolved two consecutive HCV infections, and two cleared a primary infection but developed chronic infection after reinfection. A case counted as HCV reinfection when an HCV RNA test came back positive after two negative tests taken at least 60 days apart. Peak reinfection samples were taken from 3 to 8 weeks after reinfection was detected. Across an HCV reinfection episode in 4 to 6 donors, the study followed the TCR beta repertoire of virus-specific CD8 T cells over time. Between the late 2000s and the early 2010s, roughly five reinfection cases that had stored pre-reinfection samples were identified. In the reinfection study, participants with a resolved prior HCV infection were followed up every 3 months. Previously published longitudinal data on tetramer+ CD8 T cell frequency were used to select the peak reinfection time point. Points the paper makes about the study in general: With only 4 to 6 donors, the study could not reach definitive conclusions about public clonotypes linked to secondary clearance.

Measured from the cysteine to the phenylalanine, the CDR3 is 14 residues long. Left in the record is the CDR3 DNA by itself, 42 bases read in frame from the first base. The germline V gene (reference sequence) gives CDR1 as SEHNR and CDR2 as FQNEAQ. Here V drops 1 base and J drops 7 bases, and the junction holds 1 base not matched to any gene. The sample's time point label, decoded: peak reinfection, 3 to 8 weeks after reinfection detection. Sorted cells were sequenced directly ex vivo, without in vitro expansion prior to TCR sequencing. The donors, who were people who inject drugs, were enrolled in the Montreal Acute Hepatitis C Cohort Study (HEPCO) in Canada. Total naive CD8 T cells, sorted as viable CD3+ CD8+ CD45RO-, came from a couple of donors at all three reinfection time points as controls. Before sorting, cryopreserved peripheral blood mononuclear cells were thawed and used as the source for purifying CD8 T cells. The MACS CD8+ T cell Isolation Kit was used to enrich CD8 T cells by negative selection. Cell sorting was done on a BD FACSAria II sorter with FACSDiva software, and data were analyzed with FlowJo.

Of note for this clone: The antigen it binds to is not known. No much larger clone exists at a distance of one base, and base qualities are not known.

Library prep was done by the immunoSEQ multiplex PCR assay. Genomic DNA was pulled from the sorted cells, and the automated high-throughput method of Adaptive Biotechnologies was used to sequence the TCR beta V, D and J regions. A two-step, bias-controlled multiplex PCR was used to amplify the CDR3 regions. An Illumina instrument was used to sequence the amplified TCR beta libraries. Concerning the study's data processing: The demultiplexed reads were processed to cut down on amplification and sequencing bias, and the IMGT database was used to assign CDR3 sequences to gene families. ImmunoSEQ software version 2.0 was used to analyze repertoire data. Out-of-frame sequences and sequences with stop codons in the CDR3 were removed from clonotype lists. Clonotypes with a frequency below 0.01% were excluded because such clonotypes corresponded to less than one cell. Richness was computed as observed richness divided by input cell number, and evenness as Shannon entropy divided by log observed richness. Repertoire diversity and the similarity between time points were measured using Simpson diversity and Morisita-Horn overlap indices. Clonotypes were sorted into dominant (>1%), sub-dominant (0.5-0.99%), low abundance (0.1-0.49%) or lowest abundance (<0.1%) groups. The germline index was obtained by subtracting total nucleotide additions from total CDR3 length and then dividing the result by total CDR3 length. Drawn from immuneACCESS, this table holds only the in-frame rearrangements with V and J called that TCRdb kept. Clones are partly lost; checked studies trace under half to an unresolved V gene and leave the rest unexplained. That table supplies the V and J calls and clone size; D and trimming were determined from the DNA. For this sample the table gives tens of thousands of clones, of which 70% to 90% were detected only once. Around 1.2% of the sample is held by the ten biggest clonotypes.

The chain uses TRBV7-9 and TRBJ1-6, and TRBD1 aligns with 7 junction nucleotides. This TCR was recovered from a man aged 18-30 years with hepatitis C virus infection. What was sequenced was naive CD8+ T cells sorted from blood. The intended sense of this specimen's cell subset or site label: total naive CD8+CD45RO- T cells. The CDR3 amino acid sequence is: CASSLEDRNSPLHF. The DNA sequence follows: TGTGCCAGCAGCTTAGAGGACAGGAATTCACCCCTCCACTTT.